The T cell receptor (beta chain) under discussion was sequenced for a study of T cells in localized non-small cell lung cancer. Findings and caveats of the study: Because sequencing included only one region (of the tumor), heterogeneity remains possible. There was an association of higher blood T cell density with longer overall survival. There were a median roughly 60 of the top 100 tumor clones appearing in adjacent lung.

Generated by immunoSEQ multiplex PCR, the TCRdb table keeps only in-frame clones and is missing some. The data show roughly 2,200 clones, about 24% seen once. Note on this clone: Its antigen is not known.

The V and J ends lost 10 bases and 4 bases, in that order; junction bases with no gene match: 11. This CDR3 contains 14 residues. Germline values: CDR1 MNHGY, CDR2 SAAAGT. The J gene is TRBJ2-7, the V gene TRBV6-8; TRBD1 matches 9 bases. This receptor was taken from a woman between 35 and 70 years old with stage II squamous cell lung carcinoma. This sample comprised lung tumor tissue, obtained before any cancer treatment. CDR3 sequence reads: CAISPGQGRYEQYF. DNA for the CDR3: TGTGCCATCAGCCCCGGACAGGGGAGATACGAGCAGTACTTC.